The 5 T cell receptor beta chains in this list originate from one sample, sequenced in a study of cytotoxic CD8 clonotypes in ibrutinib-treated CLL. Produced via immunoSEQ multiplex PCR; TCRdb's table is partial and in-frame only. The table has about 18,000 clones, 81% seen once. Sample: PBMCs, taken before ibrutinib treatment. The receptors were sampled from a human donor with chronic lymphocytic leukemia.

The V and J genes are TRBV5-1 and TRBJ2-1; D is uncertain. CDR1 SGHRS and CDR2 YFSETQ come from the germline V gene. Trimming left V 0 bases short and J 0 bases short, with 7 bases between. This CDR3 spans 15 amino acids. CDR3 DNA: TGCGCCAGCAGCTTGGGCGGCGTCTCCTACAATGAGCAGTTCTTC. Translation gives CASSLGGVSYNEQFF.

The genes are TRBV9 and TRBJ1-2; a weak D match, TRBD1 (5 bases). In germline, CDR1 is SGDLS, CDR2 YYNGEE. The length of the CDR3 is 15 residues. V was pared by 0 bases and J by 4 bases, with 13 bases between. This chain's CDR3 is CASSVGGSAFYGYTF. CDR3 DNA sequence: TGTGCCAGCAGCGTAGGGGGCAGCGCTTTCTATGGCTACACCTTC.

This clone has just a few counts. The rearrangement uses TRBV19 and TRBJ2-7; 8 bases are a match to TRBD2. Trimming at V came to 8 bases and at J to 5 bases, leaving 14 bases not matched to a gene. CDR1 is LNHDA, CDR2 SQIVND, per germline (reference sequence). The CDR3 covers 15 residues. CDR3 region: CASGRSGSTGHEQYF. For the CDR3, the DNA is TGTGCCAGTGGTAGGAGCGGGAGTACGGGCCACGAGCAGTACTTC.

V gene TRBV7-2 combines with J gene TRBJ2-7; D remains ambiguous. CDR1 is SGHTA, CDR2 FQGNSA, per germline. Trimming cost V 4 bases and J 5 bases, with 12 bases left between them. The CDR3 spans 13 residues. The DNA for the CDR3 is TGTGCCAGCAGCTCCAGCAGGAGTAACGAGCAGTACTTC. It translates to CASSSSRSNEQYF.

The chain uses TRBV6-6 and TRBJ2-7; D is possibly TRBD1 (6 bases). CDR1 is MNHNY, CDR2 SVGAGI, per germline (reference sequence). Between the trimmed V and J ends, which lost 2 bases and 5 bases, there was a span of 16 bases. The CDR3 covers 15 residues. CDR3 amino acids: CASSYTTGWNHEQYF. Here the CDR3 DNA reads TGTGCCAGCAGTTACACCACAGGGTGGAACCACGAGCAGTACTTC.